This passage covers 22 T cell receptor beta chains from one sample sequenced in a study of shared clonotypes between healthy human individuals. Some clones are missing from TCRdb's copy, which holds only in-frame ones; the method was immunoSEQ multiplex PCR. Counted here are approximately 2.4 million clones, approximately 95% occurring once; the ten biggest clones make up roughly 0.13%. Sequencing was done on a sample of naive CD4+ T cells sorted from blood. Subset given: CD45RA+ positively selected. Every receptor here comes from a man younger than 30 in good health.

This chain joins TRBV27 and TRBJ2-7; 10 nucleotides match TRBD1. J lost 4 bases, V lost 4 bases, and 7 bases had no gene match. CDR3 length equals 15 residues. Germline CDR1 and CDR2: MNHEY and SMNVEV (reference sequence). CDR3 in amino acids: CASSSWTGGSYEQYF. CDR3 DNA sequence: TGTGCCAGCAGTTCATGGACAGGGGGATCTTACGAGCAGTACTTC.

The J gene is TRBJ1-2, the V gene TRBV2; 9 bases agree with TRBD1. Germline-derived CDR1 and CDR2 are SNHLY and FYNNEI. The CDR3 totals 16 residues. J lost 2 bases, V lost 4 bases, and 8 bases had no gene match. The CDR3 DNA is TGTGCCAGCAGTGCAAGGACAGGGGACCCGAACTATGGCTACACCTTC. It specifies CASSARTGDPNYGYTF.

The chain employs TRBV18 and TRBJ1-2; the match to TRBD1 covers 8 bases. Germline assignment: CDR1 KGHSH and CDR2 LQKENI. Unmatched junction bases numbered 5, after V lost 2 bases and J lost 6 bases. The CDR3 totals 14 residues. CDR3 region: CASSPGQGIDGYTF. The CDR3 DNA is TGTGCCAGCTCACCAGGACAGGGCATCGATGGCTACACCTTC.

This chain joins TRBV7-8 and TRBJ2-7; perhaps TRBD1 as D (7 bases). Germline lookup yields CDR1 SGHVS and CDR2 FQNEAQ. Trimming shortened V by 5 bases and J by 4 bases, and 24 bases separated the two germline ends. CDR3 length: 17 residues. The chain's CDR3 is CASSPSLGRGDRYEQYF. The CDR3 DNA follows: TGTGCCAGCAGCCCCAGTCTAGGCAGGGGGGATAGATACGAGCAGTACTTC.

Comment on this clone: At the DNA level, this CDR3 is encoded by other sequences in the same sample as well. The CDR3 nucleotides read TGTGCCAGCAGTTACCGCGGGACAGGGGGCGGCACTGAAGCTTTCTTT. Translating it yields CASSYRGTGGGTEAFF. The chain uses TRBV6-5 and TRBJ1-1; 12 positions match TRBD1. CDR1 and CDR2 (germline): MNHEY, SVGAGI. This CDR3 is 16 amino acids long. V shed 2 bases, J shed 4 bases, and the junction held 5 bases outside the gene matches.

The chain is built from TRBV4-3 and TRBJ1-3; D unresolved. The CDR3 runs to 16 residues. Trimming shortened V by 0 bases and J by 0 bases, and 9 bases separated the two germline ends. Looked up from germline, CDR1 is LGHNA and CDR2 is YSLEER. The DNA for the CDR3 is TGCGCCAGCAGCCAAGAACACAGCTACTCTGGAAACACCATATATTTT. Protein: CASSQEHSYSGNTIYF.

The chain couples TRBV5-6 to TRBJ2-3; no definite D call. The length of the CDR3 is 14 residues. The V end lost 5 bases, the J end lost 10 bases, and 20 bases lay between the germline ends. Germline loops: CDR1 SGHDT, CDR2 YYEEEE. CDR3 in amino acids: CASSPWAQAEPQYF. CDR3 sequence (DNA): TGTGCCAGCAGTCCCTGGGCCCAAGCAGAGCCGCAGTATTTT.

V gene TRBV10-1 combines with J gene TRBJ2-2; 7 positions agree with TRBD1. This CDR3 has 15 residues. Trimming removed 0 bases from V and 3 bases from J; junction bases left unmatched: 1. Germline-derived CDR1 and CDR2 are WNHNN and SYGVQD (reference sequence). Here the CDR3 DNA reads TGCGCCAGCAGTGAGTCTGACAGGGACACCGGGGAGCTGTTTTTT. Translated, it gives CASSESDRDTGELFF.

Only one count was recorded for this clone. V usage is TRBV5-1 and J usage is TRBJ2-6; 8 positions agree with TRBD2. The length of the CDR3 is 18 residues. Unmatched junction bases numbered 12, after V lost 4 bases and J lost 3 bases. Looked up from germline, CDR1 is SGHRS and CDR2 is YFSETQ. The CDR3, as DNA: TGCGCCAGCAGCGACCCTATTCGGGAGGGCCGTGGGGCCAACGTCCTGACTTTC. Translating it yields CASSDPIREGRGANVLTF.

The chain recombines TRBV5-8 with TRBJ1-5; D may be TRBD1 (5 bases). Germline V gene sequence: CDR1 SGHTS, CDR2 YDEGEE. Trimming left V 0 bases short and J 5 bases short, with 12 bases between. The CDR3 consists of 15 residues. The CDR3 DNA is TGTGCCAGCAGCTTGGGGCGGACACTTTATCAGCCCCAGCATTTT. Amino acid sequence: CASSLGRTLYQPQHF. The full variable domain, its missing parts supplied by reference TRBV5-8 and TRBJ1-5, is EAGVTQSPTHLIKTRGQQATLRCSPISGHTSVYWYQQALGLGLQFLLWYDEGEERNRGNFPPRFSGRQFPNYSSELNVNALELEDSALYLCASSLGRTLYQPQHFGDGTRLSIL.

The chain combines TRBV15 with TRBJ1-6; D remains unclear. V dropped 4 bases and J dropped 5 bases, with 12 bases sitting between them. From germline, CDR1 is LNHNV and CDR2 YYDKDF (reference sequence). This CDR3 is 15 amino acids long. In nucleotides, the CDR3 is TGTGCCACCAGCACCCAGGATCTCGATAATTCACCCCTCCACTTT. Translated: CATSTQDLDNSPLHF.

This chain links TRBV7-9 with TRBJ2-7; 8 nucleotides align to TRBD2. Germline V gene data show CDR1 as SEHNR and CDR2 as FQNEAQ (reference sequence). The V segment lost 8 bases and the J segment 2 bases; nucleotides outside the gene matches: 5. The CDR3 runs 13 residues. The CDR3 coding sequence is TGTGCCAGCCGGGGGGGCAGACCCTACGAGCAGTACTTC. Translation: CASRGGRPYEQYF.

The sample holds one count of this clone. The rearrangement links TRBV15 to TRBJ1-2; unclear D gene. CDR1 is LNHNV, CDR2 YYDKDF, per germline (reference sequence). This CDR3 has 14 amino acids. V was clipped by 0 bases and J by 1 base, with 6 bases between them. The CDR3 region is CATSRDTLNYGYTF. In DNA form, the CDR3 reads TGTGCCACCAGCAGAGACACCCTTAACTATGGCTACACCTTC. The full variable domain, in which reference TRBV15 and TRBJ1-2 provide the parts outside the CDR3, is DAMVIQNPRYQVTQFGKPVTLSCSQTLNHNVMYWYQQKSSQAPKLLFHYYDKDFNNEADTPDNFQSRRPNTSFCFLDIRSPGLGDTAMYLCATSRDTLNYGYTFGSGTRLTVV.

The rearrangement uses TRBV29-1 and TRBJ2-7; D uncertain. The CDR3 loop spans 11 amino acids. Germline-derived CDR1 and CDR2 are SQVTM and ANQGSEA. V was trimmed by 5 bases and J by 4 bases, leaving 9 bases between them. The CDR3 protein is CSVLNPYEQYF. The CDR3 region has the DNA TGCAGCGTTCTTAACCCGTACGAGCAGTACTTC.

Regarding this clone: Other DNA sequences from this sample encode an identical CDR3 as well. CDR3 in amino acids: CASSVGSSYNSPLHF. The CDR3 nucleotides read TGTGCCAGCAGCGTTGGGAGCTCCTATAATTCACCCCTCCACTTT. The gene calls are TRBV9 and TRBJ1-6; D is ambiguous. The V gene lost 2 bases and the J gene lost 0 bases, with 6 bases spanning the gap. This CDR3 region has 15 residues. Germline V lookup: CDR1 SGDLS, CDR2 YYNGEE.

The chain couples TRBV7-8 to TRBJ2-2, with TRBD2 matching over 10 bases. V was pared by 2 bases and J by 6 bases, with 9 bases of the junction left unmatched. The CDR3 is 17 residues long. Germline V gene data show CDR1 as SGHVS and CDR2 as FQNEAQ. CDR3: CASSLYSSGRLAGELFF. DNA of the CDR3: TGTGCCAGCAGCTTATATTCTAGCGGGAGATTAGCCGGGGAGCTGTTTTTT.

For this clone: At the DNA level, this CDR3 is encoded by other sequences in the same sample as well. The V and J genes are TRBV7-8 and TRBJ2-7; D is perhaps TRBD1 or TRBD2 (6 bases each). Trimming removed 1 base at V and 1 base at J, with 17 bases between. The germline gives CDR1 SGHVS, CDR2 FQNEAQ. The CDR3 contains 17 residues. CDR3 region: CASSLGGQAGGSYEQYF. The DNA of the CDR3 is TGTGCCAGCAGCTTAGGGGGGCAGGCCGGAGGGTCCTACGAGCAGTACTTC.

Concerning this clone: The sample holds other DNA sequences that translate to the same CDR3. V and J are TRBV28 and TRBJ1-5, with 7 bases matching TRBD1. The CDR3 is 15 residues long. CDR1 and CDR2 (germline): MDHEN, SYDVKM. V trimming: 3 bases; J trimming: 2 bases; junction bases outside the gene matches: 4. CDR3 amino acids: CASSLEGAGNQPQHF. The CDR3 nucleotides read TGTGCCAGCAGTTTGGAGGGGGCGGGCAATCAGCCCCAGCATTTT.

This chain links TRBV4-1 with TRBJ1-4; D is perhaps TRBD1 (5 bases). V lost 1 base and J 8 bases, leaving 8 bases between the germline ends. Germline values: CDR1 MGHRA, CDR2 YSYEKL. The CDR3 is made up of 13 amino acids. The CDR3 sequence is CASSQVPGEKLFF. The CDR3 nucleotides read TGCGCCAGCAGCCAAGTTCCAGGGGAAAAACTGTTTTTT.

This clone has a single count. This rearrangement joins TRBV7-2 to TRBJ2-3; a possible D gene is TRBD2 (6 bases). This CDR3 region has 15 residues. CDR1 and CDR2 (germline): SGHTA, FQGNSA. The V end was cut by 0 bases, the J end by 2 bases, with 9 bases between. CDR3 in DNA: TGTGCCAGCAGCTTAGCTGCGGGACTCACAGATACGCAGTATTTT. It translates to CASSLAAGLTDTQYF. Full variable domain (rest looked up from reference TRBV7-2 and TRBJ2-3): GAGVSQSPSNKVTEKGKDVELRCDPISGHTALYWYRQSLGQGLEFLIYFQGNSAPDKSGLPSDRFSAERTGGSVSTLTIQRTQQEDSAVYLCASSLAAGLTDTQYFGPGTRLTVL.

The chain links TRBV13 to TRBJ2-4; the D gene could be TRBD1 or TRBD2 (5 bases each). Germline V gene lookup returns CDR1 PRHDT and CDR2 FYEKMQ (reference sequence). Trimming shortened V by 5 bases and J by 7 bases, and 15 bases separated the two germline ends. This CDR3 spans 14 amino acids. This CDR3 is CASSQWDGANIQYF. CDR3 nucleotides: TGTGCCAGCAGCCAATGGGACGGGGCCAACATTCAGTACTTC.

The V call is TRBV7-9, the J call TRBJ2-3; 9 nucleotides line up with TRBD1. Germline values: CDR1 SEHNR, CDR2 FQNEAQ (reference sequence). The CDR3 runs 15 residues. After removal of 5 bases from V and 4 bases from J, the junction contained 7 bases not matched to a gene. CDR3 in amino acids: CASSRRQGVADTQYF. The CDR3 region has the DNA TGTGCCAGCAGCCGGAGACAGGGGGTGGCAGATACGCAGTATTTT.